The 19 T cell receptor beta chains below were found in one sample sequenced in a study of Ad26.COV2.S vaccination and SARS-CoV-2 variants. Treatment: around 19 received Ad26.COV2.S at low or high dose, single or two shots; about five received placebo; per-sample allocation not given. Sampling happened 63 days after the first vaccine or placebo injection. Profiled with immunoSEQ multiplex PCR; TCRdb holds only in-frame clones, not every one. The profile shows 300,000 to 400,000 clones, 85% of them singletons. The sample here was peripheral blood, taken in a trial of Ad26.COV2.S vaccine versus placebo. These receptors were obtained from a person between 18 and 65 years old who received the Ad26.COV2.S COVID-19 vaccine or a placebo.

This rearrangement joins TRBV5-1 to TRBJ2-2; D possibly corresponds to TRBD2 (6 bases). Trimming left V 5 bases short and J 0 bases short, with 8 bases between. The CDR3 extends over 14 amino acids. Germline CDR1 and CDR2: SGHRS and YFSETQ. This CDR3 reads CASSGEANTGELFF. DNA for the CDR3: TGCGCCAGCAGTGGGGAGGCGAACACCGGGGAGCTGTTTTTT.

This sequence joins TRBV4-1 and TRBJ2-3; D may be TRBD2 (5 bases). The CDR3 is 16 amino acids. Germline CDR1 is MGHRA and CDR2 is YSYEKL. Trimming took 0 bases from V and 0 from J, leaving 10 bases between them. In nucleotides, the CDR3 is TGCGCCAGCAGCCAAGATTCGGGGTATAGCACAGATACGCAGTATTTT. The encoded protein is CASSQDSGYSTDTQYF.

This chain uses TRBV10-3 with TRBJ2-7; 7 bases are a match to TRBD1. Germline values: CDR1 ENHRY, CDR2 SYGVKD. There are 12 residues in the CDR3. V was pared by 4 bases and J by 7 bases, with 4 bases of the junction left unmatched. CDR3 region: CAISATGWEQYF. The CDR3 region has the DNA TGTGCCATCAGTGCGACAGGGTGGGAGCAGTACTTC.

The chain combines TRBV3-1 (or the pseudogene TRBV3-2) with TRBJ2-2; D may be TRBD1 (5 bases). In germline, CDR1 is LGHDT, CDR2 YNNKEL (reference sequence). This CDR3 spans 14 amino acids. V was clipped by 4 bases and J by 4 bases, with 10 bases between them. This CDR3 reads CASSLQGGTGELFF. For the CDR3, the DNA is TGTGCCAGCAGCCTCCAGGGTGGCACCGGGGAGCTGTTTTTT.

The gene calls are TRBV7-2 and TRBJ2-2, with a tentative D call TRBD2 (5 bases). V was cut by 2 bases and J by 6 bases, with 13 bases left in between. The CDR3 sequence is 15 residues long. From germline, CDR1 is SGHTA and CDR2 FQGNSA. CDR3 in amino acids: CASSLRGRHSGELFF. The CDR3 DNA follows: TGTGCCAGCAGCTTACGAGGGAGACATTCCGGGGAGCTGTTTTTT.

The J gene is TRBJ2-2, the V gene TRBV2; no definite D call. Germline CDR1 and CDR2: SNHLY and FYNNEI. Trimming shortened V by 2 bases and J by 3 bases, and 16 bases separated the two germline ends. CDR3 size: 17 residues. CDR3 region: CASSEKWAGTYTGELFF. The CDR3, as DNA: TGTGCCAGCAGTGAAAAGTGGGCCGGAACCTACACCGGGGAGCTGTTTTTT. Full variable domain (remainder filled in from reference TRBV2 and TRBJ2-2): EPEVTQTPSHQVTQMGQEVILRCVPISNHLYFYWYRQILGQKVEFLVSFYNNEISEKSEIFDDQFSVERPDGSNFTLKIRSTKLEDSAMYFCASSEKWAGTYTGELFFGEGSRLTVL.

As for this clone: Other DNA sequences within the sample encode an identical CDR3. This chain joins TRBV11-2 and TRBJ2-5; D is uncertain. Trimming stripped 1 base from V and 5 bases from J, with 5 bases between. Germline CDR1 is SGHAT and CDR2 is FQNNGV. The CDR3 has 12 amino acids. CDR3: CASSLGAETQYF. CDR3 in DNA: TGTGCCAGCAGCTTAGGGGCCGAGACCCAGTACTTC.

The rearrangement links TRBV6-5 to TRBJ1-1; 9 nucleotides match TRBD1. Germline V gives CDR1 MNHEY, CDR2 SVGAGI. With V trimmed by 8 bases and J by 4 bases, 5 bases remained unmatched. The CDR3 totals 13 residues. The CDR3 coding sequence is TGTGCCAGCCTTATGACAGGGGGCACTGAAGCTTTCTTT. Translating it yields CASLMTGGTEAFF.

V is TRBV12-3 or TRBV12-4 and J is TRBJ1-1; unclear D gene. The CDR3 runs 12 residues. The V and J ends lost 8 bases and 3 bases respectively, with 10 bases between them. This CDR3 is CASRARDTEAFF. In DNA form, the CDR3 reads TGTGCCAGCCGAGCTCGGGACACTGAAGCTTTCTTT.

The V gene is TRBV4-3, the J gene TRBJ1-4; 12 bases are a match to TRBD1. There are 15 residues in the CDR3. Per the germline V gene, CDR1 is LGHNA and CDR2 is YSLEER. The ends lost 3 bases at V and 6 bases at J; junction bases unmatched: 2. The CDR3 region has the DNA TGCGCCAGCAGCCAGGGACAGGGGGCACATGAAAAACTGTTTTTT. Amino acids: CASSQGQGAHEKLFF.

The chain employs TRBV9 and TRBJ1-2; unclear D gene. V shed 6 bases and J shed 2 bases, with 11 bases lying between them. Per germline, CDR1 SGDLS and CDR2 YYNGEE. The CDR3 consists of 13 residues. The CDR3 DNA follows: TGTGCCAGCACCAGAATGGAGAACTATGGCTACACCTTC. Protein sequence: CASTRMENYGYTF.

The genes are TRBV6-5 and TRBJ2-1; 7 positions agree with TRBD1. This CDR3 is 13 amino acids long. With V trimmed by 10 bases and J by 8 bases, 11 bases remained unmatched. CDR1 MNHEY and CDR2 SVGAGI come from the germline V gene. The CDR3 region has the DNA TGTGCCACAGGACAGGCCTTCGTCGATGAGCAGTTCTTC. Translating it yields CATGQAFVDEQFF.

This sequence joins TRBV11-2 and TRBJ2-5, with D possibly matching TRBD1 (5 bases). From germline, CDR1 is SGHAT and CDR2 FQNNGV. Trimming shortened V by 5 bases and J by 2 bases, and 12 bases separated the two germline ends. The CDR3 runs 14 residues. The chain's CDR3 is CASSPGAVQETQYF. CDR3 DNA: TGTGCCAGCAGCCCTGGGGCAGTGCAAGAGACCCAGTACTTC.

CDR3 in amino acids: CASSDRQSSGNTIYF. The CDR3 nucleotides read TGTGCCAGCTCGGACAGGCAGAGCTCTGGAAACACCATATATTTT. The rearrangement joins TRBV6-5 to TRBJ1-3; TRBD1 matches at 7 bases. The V segment lost 8 bases and the J segment 0 bases; nucleotides outside the gene matches: 7. There are 15 residues in the CDR3. CDR1 and CDR2 from the germline V gene are MNHEY and SVGAGI.

The V call is TRBV28, the J call TRBJ1-3; tentatively, D is TRBD1 (6 bases). Between the trimmed V and J ends, which lost 6 bases and 2 bases, there was a span of 26 bases. CDR1 is MDHEN and CDR2 is SYDVKM in the germline V gene. The CDR3 contains 19 residues. The CDR3 protein is CASRPAWYRGARPGNTIYF. CDR3 bases: TGTGCCAGCAGACCCGCCTGGTATCGGGGGGCGCGCCCTGGAAACACCATATATTTT.

This clone was detected only once. As DNA, the CDR3 is TGTGCCTGGAGTACTAGCGGGAGGGGGACCGGGGAGCTGTTTTTT. This codes for CAWSTSGRGTGELFF. The V and J genes are TRBV30 and TRBJ2-2; 13 bases align to TRBD2. The V gene end was trimmed by 2 bases and the J gene end by 5 bases; junction bases not matched to a gene: 2. CDR1 is GTSNPN and CDR2 is SVGIG in the germline V gene (reference sequence). The CDR3 sequence is 15 residues long. The full variable domain, completed using reference TRBV30 and TRBJ2-2, is SQTIHQWPATLVQPVGSPLSLECTVEGTSNPNLYWYRQAAGRGLQLLFYSVGIGQISSEVPQNLSASRPQDRQFILSSKKLLLSDSGFYLCAWSTSGRGTGELFFGEGSRLTVL.

The chain couples TRBV6-1 to TRBJ2-3; 7 bases fit TRBD2. The V and J ends lost 10 bases and 3 bases, in that order; junction bases with no gene match: 10. The V gene's germline CDR1 is MNHNS and CDR2 SASEGT. This CDR3 is 14 amino acids long. CDR3 sequence: CATANLAATDTQYF. The CDR3 region has the DNA TGTGCCACCGCAAATCTAGCGGCAACAGATACGCAGTATTTT.

The chain has TRBV5-4 and TRBJ2-2; no definite D call. Germline V gene lookup returns CDR1 SGHNT and CDR2 YYREEE (reference sequence). V lost 3 bases and J 6 bases, leaving 9 bases between the germline ends. The CDR3 consists of 13 residues. CDR3 sequence: CASSSDPPGELFF. The CDR3 bases are TGTGCCAGCAGCTCGGACCCCCCCGGGGAGCTGTTTTTT.

In the case of this clone: The same CDR3 arises from other DNA sequences in this sample as well. This CDR3 is CSVNPVPDTQYF. CDR3 coding DNA: TGCAGCGTGAACCCGGTTCCGGATACGCAGTATTTT. The V gene is TRBV29-1, the J gene TRBJ2-3, with D hard to call. Germline CDR1 and CDR2: SQVTM and ANQGSEA. The V end lost 6 bases, the J end lost 6 bases, and 13 bases lay between the germline ends. The CDR3 loop spans 12 amino acids.